This T cell receptor (beta chain) was identified in a study of human T cells and chemical hapten exposure. The length of the CDR3 is 15 residues. Trimming left V 6 bases short and J 2 bases short, with 16 bases between. Germline loops: CDR1 MNHNS, CDR2 SASEGT. One entry per CDR3 protein, called by TCRdb with MiXCR from the RACE reads. This table has 300,000 to 450,000 distinct CDR3 sequences, approximately 5% appearing once. The time point here: patch test 1, 2 weeks after DPC sensitization. The treatment was: therapeutic diphenylcyclopropenone sensitization with weekly scalp DPC. This clonotype showed up just a few times.

The sequencing here drew on whole blood, taken in connection with sensitization to the hapten diphenylcyclopropenone (DPC). The chain combines TRBV6-1 with TRBJ2-5, with no clear D. This TCR was sampled from a woman between 45 and 65 years old with alopecia areata. Some clones in this sample may be carry-over from other donors' samples. The DNA for the CDR3 is TGTGCCAGCAGACCGAACCTGTCTGGGCAAGAGACCCAGTACTTC. It codes for CASRPNLSGQETQYF.